This note documents a single T cell receptor (beta chain) sequence. Its antigen is currently not known. No much larger clonotype is one base removed from it; base qualities were not supplied. TCRbeta CDR3 regions were amplified from genomic DNA by means of the immunoSEQ Assay, a bias-controlled multiplex PCR. The authors processed their data as follows. Within the assay, amplification of reference gene primers was used to estimate how many nucleated cells each sample contained. Sequence reads were collapsed and filtered to measure the absolute abundance of every unique TCRbeta CDR3 rearrangement. Productive Simpson clonality was computed per sample as the square root of Simpson's diversity index over productive rearrangements. The clones in this table, taken by TCRdb from immuneACCESS, are in-frame only. Not every clone is retained; where verified, under half of the shortfall comes from an unresolved V gene, and the cause of the rest is unknown. V and J calls and clone size follow that table, whereas D and trimming were derived from the DNA. A total of around 150,000 clones appear in this sample, around 82% of them only once. More than 3.5% of the sample is held by the ten biggest clonotypes.

The data are from a study of blood T cell repertoires in COVID-19 (dated by TCRdb to about 2020). Looking at the study overall: The collaborator samples originated in the United States, Italy and Spain and spanned the acute and convalescent phases of COVID-19. The prospective study material was composed of cDNA or gDNA derived from T cells, B-cell-depleted T cells, or PBMCs. Deeply sampled blood TCRbeta repertoires from subjects exposed to, actively infected with, or recovered from COVID-19 were included in the dataset. The repertoires were released in a freely available public database intended as a resource for research on the immune response to SARS-CoV-2. Samples were obtained from the ongoing ImmuneRACE study (first 160 participants) and from about 1,300 subjects provided by 6 global collaborators. The sample metadata nearly always contained a de-identified subject ID, COVID-19 status, age in years and sex. HLA class I and class II types, where available, came from metadata supplied by the sample provider rather than from assay-based typing.

The CDR3 has 15 amino acids, counting the end cysteine and phenylalanine. Solely the CDR3 DNA is kept, with 45 bases framed from the first base. Deletion took 3 bases off V and 8 bases off J, with a span of 17 bases between the germline ends. Reading the germline V gene (reference sequence) gives CDR1 LGHDT and CDR2 YNNKEL. Broad study findings and their caveats: How much clinical and demographic metadata was included differed by source and by participant, and the metadata was provided uncurated.

Whole blood was collected in K2EDTA tubes by collaborating institutions according to the institutions' own protocols. For TCRbeta analysis, collaborator samples were shipped as frozen whole blood, as isolated PBMCs, or as DNA extracted from either sample type. The receptor chain draws on TRBV3-1 (or the pseudogene TRBV3-2) and TRBJ2-1; the D segment could be TRBD1, given 5 matching bases. Source material: peripheral blood. This clonotype originated in a woman aged 55-75 years with acute or convalescent COVID-19. This receptor carries the CDR3 CASSHWSLLGDEQFF. Read as DNA, the sequence is TGTGCCAGCAGCCACTGGAGTCTCCTAGGGGATGAGCAGTTCTTC.